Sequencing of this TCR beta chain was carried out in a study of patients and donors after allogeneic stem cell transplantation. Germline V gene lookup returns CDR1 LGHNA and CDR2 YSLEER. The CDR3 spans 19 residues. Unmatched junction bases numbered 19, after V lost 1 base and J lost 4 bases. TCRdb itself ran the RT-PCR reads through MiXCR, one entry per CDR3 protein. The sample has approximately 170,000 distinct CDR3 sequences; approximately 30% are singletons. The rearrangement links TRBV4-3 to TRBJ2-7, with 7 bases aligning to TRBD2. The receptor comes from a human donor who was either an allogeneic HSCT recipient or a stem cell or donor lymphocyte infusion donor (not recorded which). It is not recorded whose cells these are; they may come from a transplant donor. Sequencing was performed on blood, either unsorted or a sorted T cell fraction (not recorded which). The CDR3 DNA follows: TGCGCCAGCAGCCAAGGGCCCAGGGCTAGCGGAACCATAACTTACGAGCAGTACTTC. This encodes CASSQGPRASGTITYEQYF.